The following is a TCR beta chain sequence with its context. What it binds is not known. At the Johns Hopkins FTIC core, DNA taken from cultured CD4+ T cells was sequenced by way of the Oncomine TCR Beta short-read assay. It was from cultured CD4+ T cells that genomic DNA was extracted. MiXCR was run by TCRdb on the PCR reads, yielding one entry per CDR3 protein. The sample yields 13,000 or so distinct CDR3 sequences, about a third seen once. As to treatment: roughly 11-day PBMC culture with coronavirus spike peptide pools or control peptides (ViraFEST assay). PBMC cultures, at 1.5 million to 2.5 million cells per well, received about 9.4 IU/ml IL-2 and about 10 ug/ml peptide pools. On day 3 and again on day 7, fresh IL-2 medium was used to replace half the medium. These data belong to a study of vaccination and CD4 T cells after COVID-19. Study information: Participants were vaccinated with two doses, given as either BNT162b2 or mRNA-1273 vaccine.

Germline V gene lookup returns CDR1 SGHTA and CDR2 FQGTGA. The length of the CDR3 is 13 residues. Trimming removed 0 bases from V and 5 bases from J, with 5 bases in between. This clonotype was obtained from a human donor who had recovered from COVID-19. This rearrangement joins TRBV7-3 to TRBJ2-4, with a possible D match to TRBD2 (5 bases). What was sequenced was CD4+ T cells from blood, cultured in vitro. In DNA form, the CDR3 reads TGTGCCAGCAGCTTAACGAGGGAAAACATTCAGTACTTC. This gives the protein CASSLTRENIQYF.